This entry describes one T cell receptor (beta chain). The antigen is undetermined. The read stops 3 residues short of the end of the CDR3; the missing end is completed from the germline J gene. Germline V gene sequence: CDR1 LNHDA, CDR2 SQIVND (reference sequence). This CDR3 comprises 13 residues. Unmatched junction bases numbered 2, after V lost 6 bases and J lost 5 bases. This entry belongs to a study of T cells in women clearing cervical HPV infection. The study, taken as a whole, reports: TRBV6-7 relative abundance averaged about 0.11% in cases and 0.15% to 0.2% in controls. CIN3+ cases had significantly higher TCR richness than controls; evenness did not differ.

Repertoires were generated with immunoSEQ multiplex PCR, while TCRdb's copy carries only in-frame clones and drops some. This sample's table reports tens of thousands of clones. This receptor was taken from a woman aged 18 to 75 with a cervical HPV16 infection that either progressed to CIN3+ or cleared (not recorded which). Sequenced: blood buffy coat. The gene calls are TRBV19 and TRBJ1-2; 11 nucleotides align to TRBD1. The CDR3 spells CASRDRGRYGYTF. The CDR3 bases that were read are TGTGCCAGTAGGGACAGGGGGCGTTATGGC.